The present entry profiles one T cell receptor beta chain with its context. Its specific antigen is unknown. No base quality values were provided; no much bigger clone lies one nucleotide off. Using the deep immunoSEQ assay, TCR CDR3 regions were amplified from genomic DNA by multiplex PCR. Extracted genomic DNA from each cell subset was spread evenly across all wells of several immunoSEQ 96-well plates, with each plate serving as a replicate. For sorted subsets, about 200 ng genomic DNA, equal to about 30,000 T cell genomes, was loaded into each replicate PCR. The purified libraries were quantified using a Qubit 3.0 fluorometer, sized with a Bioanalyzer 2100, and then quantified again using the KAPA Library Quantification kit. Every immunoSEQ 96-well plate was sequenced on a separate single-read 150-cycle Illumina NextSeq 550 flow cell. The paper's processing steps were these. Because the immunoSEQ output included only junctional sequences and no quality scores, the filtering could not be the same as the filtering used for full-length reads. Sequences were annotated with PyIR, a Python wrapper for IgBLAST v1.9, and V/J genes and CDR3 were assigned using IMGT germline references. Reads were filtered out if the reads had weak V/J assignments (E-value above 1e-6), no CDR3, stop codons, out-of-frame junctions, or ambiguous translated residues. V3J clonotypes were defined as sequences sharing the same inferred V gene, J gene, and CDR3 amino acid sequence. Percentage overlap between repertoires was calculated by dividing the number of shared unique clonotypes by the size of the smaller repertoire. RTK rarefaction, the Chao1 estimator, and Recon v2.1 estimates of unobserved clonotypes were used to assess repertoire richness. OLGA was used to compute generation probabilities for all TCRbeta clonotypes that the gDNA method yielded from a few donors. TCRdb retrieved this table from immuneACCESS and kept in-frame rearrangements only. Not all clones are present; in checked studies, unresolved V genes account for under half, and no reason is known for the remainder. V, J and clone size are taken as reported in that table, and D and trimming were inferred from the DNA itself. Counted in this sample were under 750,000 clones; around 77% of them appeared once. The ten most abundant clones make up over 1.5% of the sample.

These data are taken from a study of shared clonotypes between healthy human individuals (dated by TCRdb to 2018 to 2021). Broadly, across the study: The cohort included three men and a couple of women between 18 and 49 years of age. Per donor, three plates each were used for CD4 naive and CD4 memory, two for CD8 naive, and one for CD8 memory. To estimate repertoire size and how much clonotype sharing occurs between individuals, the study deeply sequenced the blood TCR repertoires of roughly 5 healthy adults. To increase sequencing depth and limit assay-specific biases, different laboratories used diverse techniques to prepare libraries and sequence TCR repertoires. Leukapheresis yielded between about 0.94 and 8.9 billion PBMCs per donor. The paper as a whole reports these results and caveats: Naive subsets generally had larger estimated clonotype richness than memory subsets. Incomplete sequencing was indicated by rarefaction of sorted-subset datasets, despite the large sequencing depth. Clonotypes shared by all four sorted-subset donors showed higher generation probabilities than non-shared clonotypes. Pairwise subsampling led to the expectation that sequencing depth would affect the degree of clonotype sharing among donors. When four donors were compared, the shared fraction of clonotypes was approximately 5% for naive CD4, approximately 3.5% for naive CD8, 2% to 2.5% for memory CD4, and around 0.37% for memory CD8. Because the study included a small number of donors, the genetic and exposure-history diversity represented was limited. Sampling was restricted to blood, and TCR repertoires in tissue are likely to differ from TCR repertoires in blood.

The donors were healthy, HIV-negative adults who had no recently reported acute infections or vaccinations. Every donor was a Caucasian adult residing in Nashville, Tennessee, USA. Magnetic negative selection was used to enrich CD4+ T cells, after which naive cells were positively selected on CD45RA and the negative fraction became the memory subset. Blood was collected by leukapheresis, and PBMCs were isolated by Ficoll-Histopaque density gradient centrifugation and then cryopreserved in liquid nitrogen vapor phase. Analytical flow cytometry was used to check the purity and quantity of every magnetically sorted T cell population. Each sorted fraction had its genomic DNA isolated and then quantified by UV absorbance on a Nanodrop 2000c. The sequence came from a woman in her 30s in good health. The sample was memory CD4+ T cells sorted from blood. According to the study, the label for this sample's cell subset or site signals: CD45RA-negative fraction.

Read as DNA, the sequence is TGTGCCAGCAGCTTAGGGTTATTCAGGGGAGGGGGCAATGAGCAGTTCTTC. Its protein is CASSLGLFRGGGNEQFF. This chain joins TRBV7-9 to TRBJ2-1; a weak D assignment points to TRBD2 (7 bases agree). CDR1 and CDR2 are read off the germline V gene (reference sequence) as SEHNR and FQNEAQ. The CDR3 measures 17 amino acids from cysteine to phenylalanine. The entry retains the CDR3 DNA only, 51 bases that are in frame from base 1. Between the V and J ends, shortened by 1 base and 6 bases respectively, the junction contains 19 bases.